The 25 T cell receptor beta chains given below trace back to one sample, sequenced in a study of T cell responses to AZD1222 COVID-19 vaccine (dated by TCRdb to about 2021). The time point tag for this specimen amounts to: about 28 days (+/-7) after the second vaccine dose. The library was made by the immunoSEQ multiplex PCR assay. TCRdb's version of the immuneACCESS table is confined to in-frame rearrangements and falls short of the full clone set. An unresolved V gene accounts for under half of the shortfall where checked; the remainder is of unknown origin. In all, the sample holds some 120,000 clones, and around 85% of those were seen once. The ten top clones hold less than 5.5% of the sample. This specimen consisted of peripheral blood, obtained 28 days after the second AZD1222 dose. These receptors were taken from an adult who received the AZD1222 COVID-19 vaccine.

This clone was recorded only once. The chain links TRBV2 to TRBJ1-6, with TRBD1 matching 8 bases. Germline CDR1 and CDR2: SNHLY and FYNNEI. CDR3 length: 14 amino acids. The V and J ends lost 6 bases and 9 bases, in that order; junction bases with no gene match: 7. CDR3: CASRETGAVSPLHF. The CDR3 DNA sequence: TGTGCCAGCAGAGAGACAGGGGCCGTTTCACCCCTCCACTTT.

CDR3 sequence reads: CASSQEGTGEETQYF. The CDR3 DNA reads as TGTGCCAGCAGCCAAGAGGGGACGGGGGAAGAGACCCAGTACTTC. The chain has TRBV3-1 (or the pseudogene TRBV3-2) and TRBJ2-5; TRBD2 might be the D (6 bases). Trimming left V 0 bases short and J 3 bases short, with 11 bases between. Germline CDR1 and CDR2: LGHDT and YNNKEL (reference sequence). The CDR3 has 15 amino acids.

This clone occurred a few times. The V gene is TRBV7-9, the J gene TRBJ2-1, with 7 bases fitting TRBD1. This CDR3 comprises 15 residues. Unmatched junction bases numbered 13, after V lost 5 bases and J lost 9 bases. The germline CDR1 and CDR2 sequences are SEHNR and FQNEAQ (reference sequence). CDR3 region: CASSPQGQRRGEQFF. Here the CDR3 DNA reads TGTGCCAGCAGCCCTCAGGGACAGAGACGGGGTGAGCAGTTCTTC.

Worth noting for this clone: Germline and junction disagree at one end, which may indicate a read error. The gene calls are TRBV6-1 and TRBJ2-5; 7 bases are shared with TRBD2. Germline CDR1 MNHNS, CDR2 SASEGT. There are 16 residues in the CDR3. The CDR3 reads CASSEGPAGNQETQYF. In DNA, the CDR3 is TGTGCCAGCAGTGAAGGGCCAGCGGGGAACCAGGAGACCCAGTACTTC.

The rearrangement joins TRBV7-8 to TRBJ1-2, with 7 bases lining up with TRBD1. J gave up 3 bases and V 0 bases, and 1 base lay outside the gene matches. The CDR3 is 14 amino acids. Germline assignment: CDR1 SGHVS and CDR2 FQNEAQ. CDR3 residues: CASSLAGTDYGYTF. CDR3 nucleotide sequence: TGTGCCAGCAGCTTAGCCGGGACAGACTATGGCTACACCTTC.

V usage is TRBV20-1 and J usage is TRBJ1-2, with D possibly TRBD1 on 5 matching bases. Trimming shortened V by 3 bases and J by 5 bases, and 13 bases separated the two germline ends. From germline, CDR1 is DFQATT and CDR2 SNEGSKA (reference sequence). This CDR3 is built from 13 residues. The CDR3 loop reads CSASQGDLYGYTF. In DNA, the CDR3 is TGCAGTGCTAGTCAAGGGGACCTTTATGGCTACACCTTC.

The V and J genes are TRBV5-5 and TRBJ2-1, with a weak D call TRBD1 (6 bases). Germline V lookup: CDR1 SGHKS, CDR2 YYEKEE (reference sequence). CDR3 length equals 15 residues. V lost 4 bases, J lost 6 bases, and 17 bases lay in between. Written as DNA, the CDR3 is TGTGCCAGCAGCGCTACCCTACAGGGTGGCAATGAGCAGTTCTTC. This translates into CASSATLQGGNEQFF.

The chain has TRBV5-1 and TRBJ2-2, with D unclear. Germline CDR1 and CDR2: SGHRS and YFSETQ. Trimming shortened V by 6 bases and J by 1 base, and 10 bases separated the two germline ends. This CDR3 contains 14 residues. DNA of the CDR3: TGCGCCAGCACAAGGTTGGGGAACACCGGGGAGCTGTTTTTT. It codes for CASTRLGNTGELFF. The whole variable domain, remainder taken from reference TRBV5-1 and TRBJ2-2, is KAGVTQTPRYLIKTRGQQVTLSCSPISGHRSVSWYQQTPGQGLQFLFEYFSETQRNKGNFPGRFSGRQFSNSRSEMNVSTLELGDSALYLCASTRLGNTGELFFGEGSRLTVL.

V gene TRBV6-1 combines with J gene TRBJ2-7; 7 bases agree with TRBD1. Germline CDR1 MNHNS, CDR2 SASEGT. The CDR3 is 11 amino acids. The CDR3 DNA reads TGTGCGAGCCAGGGGGCCTACGAGCAGTACTTC. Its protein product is CASQGAYEQYF.

CDR3 bases: TGTGCCAGCAGTTACAGGCTAGCGGCAGATACGCAGTATTTT. It codes for CASSYRLAADTQYF. The chain recombines TRBV6-5 with TRBJ2-3; 7 positions agree with TRBD2. CDR1 and CDR2 from the germline V gene are MNHEY and SVGAGI. The CDR3 spans 14 residues. Trimming took 2 bases from V and 4 from J; bases not matched to a gene: 3.

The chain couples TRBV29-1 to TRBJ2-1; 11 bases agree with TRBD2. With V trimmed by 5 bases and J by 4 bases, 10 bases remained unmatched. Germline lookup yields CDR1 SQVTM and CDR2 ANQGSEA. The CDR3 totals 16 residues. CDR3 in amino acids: CSVSRLAGGPYNEQFF. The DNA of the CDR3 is TGCAGCGTTTCTCGGCTAGCGGGGGGCCCTTACAATGAGCAGTTCTTC.

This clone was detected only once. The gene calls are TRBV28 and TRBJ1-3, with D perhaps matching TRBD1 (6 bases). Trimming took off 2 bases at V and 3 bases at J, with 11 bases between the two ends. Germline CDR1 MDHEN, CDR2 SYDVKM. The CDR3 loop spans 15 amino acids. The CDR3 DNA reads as TGTGCCAGCAGTTTAGGGCAGGGGAGTGGAAACACCATATATTTT. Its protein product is CASSLGQGSGNTIYF.

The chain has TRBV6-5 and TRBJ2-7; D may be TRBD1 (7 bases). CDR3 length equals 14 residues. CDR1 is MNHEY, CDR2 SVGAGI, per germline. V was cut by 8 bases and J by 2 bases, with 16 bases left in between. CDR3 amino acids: CASRRGQMTYEQYF. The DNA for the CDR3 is TGTGCCAGCCGGCGGGGACAGATGACCTACGAGCAGTACTTC.

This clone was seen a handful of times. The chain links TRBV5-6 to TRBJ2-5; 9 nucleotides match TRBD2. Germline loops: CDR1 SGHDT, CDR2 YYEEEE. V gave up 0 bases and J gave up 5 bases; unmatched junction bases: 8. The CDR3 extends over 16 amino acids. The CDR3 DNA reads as TGTGCCAGCAGCTTGGCCATTAGCGGGGGTTTTGAGACCCAGTACTTC. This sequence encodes CASSLAISGGFETQYF. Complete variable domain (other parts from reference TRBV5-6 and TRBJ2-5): DAGVTQSPTHLIKTRGQQVTLRCSPKSGHDTVSWYQQALGQGPQFIFQYYEEEERQRGNFPDRFSGHQFPNYSSELNVNALLLGDSALYLCASSLAISGGFETQYFGPGTRLLVL.

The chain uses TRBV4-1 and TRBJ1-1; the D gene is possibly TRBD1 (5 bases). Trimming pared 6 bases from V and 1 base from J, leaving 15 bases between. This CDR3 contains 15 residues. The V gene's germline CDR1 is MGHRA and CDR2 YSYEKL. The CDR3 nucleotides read TGCGCCAGCAGTCCATTCGTGGGGACGAACACTGAAGCTTTCTTT. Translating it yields CASSPFVGTNTEAFF.

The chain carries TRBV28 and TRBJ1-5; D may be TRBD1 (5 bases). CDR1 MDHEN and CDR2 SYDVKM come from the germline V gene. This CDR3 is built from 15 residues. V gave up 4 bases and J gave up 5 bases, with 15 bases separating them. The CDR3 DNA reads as TGTGCCAGCAGTTCCTCAGGGTCCTTGTATCAGCCCCAGCATTTT. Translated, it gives CASSSSGSLYQPQHF.

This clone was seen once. CDR3 loop: CASSPPGTGHYEQYF. In DNA form, the CDR3 reads TGTGCCAGCAGTCCGCCCGGGACAGGGCACTACGAGCAGTACTTC. This chain connects TRBV6-5 to TRBJ2-7; TRBD1 matches 9 bases. The trim removed 5 bases at V and 3 bases at J, leaving 8 bases unmatched. The CDR3 is 15 residues long. Looked up from germline, CDR1 is MNHEY and CDR2 is SVGAGI.

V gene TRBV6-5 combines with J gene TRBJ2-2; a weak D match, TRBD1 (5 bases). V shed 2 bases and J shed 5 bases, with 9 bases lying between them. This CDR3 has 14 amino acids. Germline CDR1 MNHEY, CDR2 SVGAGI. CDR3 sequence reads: CASSYERGTGELFF. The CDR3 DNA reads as TGTGCCAGCAGTTACGAAAGGGGAACCGGGGAGCTGTTTTTT.

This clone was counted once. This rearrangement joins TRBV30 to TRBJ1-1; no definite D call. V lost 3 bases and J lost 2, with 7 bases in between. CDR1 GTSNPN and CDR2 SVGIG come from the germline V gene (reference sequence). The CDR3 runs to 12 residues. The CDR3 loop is CAWREANTEAFF. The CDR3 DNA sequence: TGTGCCTGGAGGGAGGCCAACACTGAAGCTTTCTTT. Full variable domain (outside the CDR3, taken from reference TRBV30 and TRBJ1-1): SQTIHQWPATLVQPVGSPLSLECTVEGTSNPNLYWYRQAAGRGLQLLFYSVGIGQISSEVPQNLSASRPQDRQFILSSKKLLLSDSGFYLCAWREANTEAFFGQGTRLTVV.

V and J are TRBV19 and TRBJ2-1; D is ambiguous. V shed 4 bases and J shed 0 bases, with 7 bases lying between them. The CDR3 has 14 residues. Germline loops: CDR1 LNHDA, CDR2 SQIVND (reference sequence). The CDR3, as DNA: TGTGCCAGTAGTAGAGGCAGCTCCTACAATGAGCAGTTCTTC. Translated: CASSRGSSYNEQFF. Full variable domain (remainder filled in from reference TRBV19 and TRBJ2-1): DGGITQSPKYLFRKEGQNVTLSCEQNLNHDAMYWYRQDPGQGLRLIYYSQIVNDFQKGDIAEGYSVSREKKESFPLTVTSAQKNPTAFYLCASSRGSSYNEQFFGPGTRLTVL.

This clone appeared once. CDR3 sequence reads: CASSATGSGQPQHF. The CDR3, as DNA: TGTGCCAGCAGCGCGACAGGGAGTGGACAGCCCCAGCATTTT. The chain combines TRBV9 with TRBJ1-5; 7 positions match TRBD1. J lost 7 bases, V lost 3 bases, and 7 bases had no gene match. The CDR3 runs 14 residues. CDR1 is SGDLS and CDR2 is YYNGEE in the germline V gene. The variable domain in full, with the rest retrieved from reference TRBV9 and TRBJ1-5, is DSGVTQTPKHLITATGQRVTLRCSPRSGDLSVYWYQQSLDQGLQFLIQYYNGEERAKGNILERFSAQQFPDLHSELNLSSLELGDSALYFCASSATGSGQPQHFGDGTRLSIL.

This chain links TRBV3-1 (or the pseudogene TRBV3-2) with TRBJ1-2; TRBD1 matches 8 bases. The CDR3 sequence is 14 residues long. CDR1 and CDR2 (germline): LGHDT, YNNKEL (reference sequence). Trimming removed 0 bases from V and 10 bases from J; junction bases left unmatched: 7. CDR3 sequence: CASSQEWTGMTYTF. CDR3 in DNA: TGTGCCAGCAGCCAAGAATGGACAGGGATGACCTACACCTTC.

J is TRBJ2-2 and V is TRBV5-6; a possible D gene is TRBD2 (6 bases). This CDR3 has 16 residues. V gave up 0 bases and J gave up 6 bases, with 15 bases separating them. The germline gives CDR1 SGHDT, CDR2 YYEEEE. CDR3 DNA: TGTGCCAGCAGCTTGGCCCCAGGGTGGGAGGCCGGGGAGCTGTTTTTT. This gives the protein CASSLAPGWEAGELFF.

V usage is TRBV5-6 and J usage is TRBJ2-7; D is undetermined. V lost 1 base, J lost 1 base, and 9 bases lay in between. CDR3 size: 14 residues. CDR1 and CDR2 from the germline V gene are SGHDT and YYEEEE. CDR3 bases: TGTGCCAGCAGCTTGTTTCCAAGATCCTACGAGCAGTACTTC. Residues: CASSLFPRSYEQYF.

For the CDR3, the DNA is TGTGCCAGCAGCACCAGACTAGCGGGGGGGCTAACGCAGTATTTT. Amino acid sequence: CASSTRLAGGLTQYF. The chain is built from TRBV5-4 and TRBJ2-3; 14 nucleotides align to TRBD2. This CDR3 region has 15 residues. The germline CDR1 and CDR2 sequences are SGHNT and YYREEE (reference sequence). The V and J ends lost 4 bases and 9 bases, in that order; junction bases with no gene match: 7.